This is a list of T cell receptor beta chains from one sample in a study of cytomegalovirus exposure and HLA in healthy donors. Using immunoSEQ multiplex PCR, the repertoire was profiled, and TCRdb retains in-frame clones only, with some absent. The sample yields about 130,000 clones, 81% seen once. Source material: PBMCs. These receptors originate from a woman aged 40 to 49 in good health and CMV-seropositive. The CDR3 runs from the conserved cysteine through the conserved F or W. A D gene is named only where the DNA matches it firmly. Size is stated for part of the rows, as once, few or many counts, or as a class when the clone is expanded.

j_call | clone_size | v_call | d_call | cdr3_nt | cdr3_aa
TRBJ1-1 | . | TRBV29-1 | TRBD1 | TGCAGCGTTGAGCGAACCACAGGGGATCTTGAAGCTTTCTTT | CSVERTTGDLEAFF
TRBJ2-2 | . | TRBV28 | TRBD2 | TGTGCCAGCAGTAGCGGGAAGGGCGGGGAGCTGTTTTTT | CASSSGKGGELFF
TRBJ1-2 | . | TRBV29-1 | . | TGCAGCGGGGCACACGATCGCTATGGCTACACCTTC | CSGAHDRYGYTF
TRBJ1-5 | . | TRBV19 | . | TGTGCCAGTAGTATGGTAGGGGGTGGAAATCAGCCCCAGCATTTT | CASSMVGGGNQPQHF
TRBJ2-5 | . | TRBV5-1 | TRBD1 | TGCGCCAGCAGCTTCCTGGGACAGGGGTTCGGAGAGACCCAGTACTTC | CASSFLGQGFGETQYF
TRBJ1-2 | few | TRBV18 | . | TGTGCCAGCTCGGAGGACGAGTATGACTACACCTTC | CASSEDEYDYTF
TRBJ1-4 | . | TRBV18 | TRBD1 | TGTGCCAGCTCACCACGCGCGACAGGGGAGGAAAAACTGTTTTTT | CASSPRATGEEKLFF
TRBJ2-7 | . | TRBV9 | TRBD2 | TGTGCCAGCAGCGTAGGGCTAGCGGGGTACGAGCAGTACTTC | CASSVGLAGYEQYF
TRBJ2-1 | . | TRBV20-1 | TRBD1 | TGCAGTGCTAAAGGGGGCGGTGAGCAGTTCTTC | CSAKGGGEQFF
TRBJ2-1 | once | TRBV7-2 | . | TGTGCCAGCAGCTTAGATGGCGGGGAATACAATGAGCAGTTCTTC | CASSLDGGEYNEQFF
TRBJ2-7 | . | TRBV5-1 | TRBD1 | TGCGCCAGCAGCTTGGGTTTAGGGGACAGCTACGAGCAGTACTTC | CASSLGLGDSYEQYF
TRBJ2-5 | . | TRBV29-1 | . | TGCAGCGCGGGGGAAGAGGCCCAGTACTTC | CSAGEEAQYF
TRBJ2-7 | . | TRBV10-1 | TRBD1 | TGCGCCAGCAGTGAGACAGGGGGCGCAAACTACGAGCAGTACTTC | CASSETGGANYEQYF
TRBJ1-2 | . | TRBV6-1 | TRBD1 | TGTGCCAGCAGCCCCGGGACAGGGAACTATGGCTACACCTTC | CASSPGTGNYGYTF
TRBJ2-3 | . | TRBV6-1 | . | TGTGCCAGCAGTGACCGCTCAGGGAGGACAGATACGCAGTATTTT | CASSDRSGRTDTQYF
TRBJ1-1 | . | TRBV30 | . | TGTGCCTGGAGTACATCCCCCTGGACTGAAGCTTTCTTT | CAWSTSPWTEAFF
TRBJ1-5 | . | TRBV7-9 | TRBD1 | TGTGCCAGCAGCTTAGAGCTGGGACAGGGCCATCAGCCCCAGCATTTT | CASSLELGQGHQPQHF